These 28 T cell receptor beta chains originate from one sample sequenced in a study of cytotoxic CD8 clonotypes in ibrutinib-treated CLL. Sequenced by immunoSEQ multiplex PCR; TCRdb stores in-frame clones only, minus some. Here the sample spans approximately 330,000 clones, roughly 80% being singletons. The sequenced sample was PBMCs, obtained before ibrutinib treatment. These TCRs come from a human donor with chronic lymphocytic leukemia.

The V call is TRBV10-3, the J call TRBJ1-1, with 12 positions matching TRBD1. Germline V CDR1 and CDR2: ENHRY, SYGVKD. With 6 bases clipped from V and 2 bases from J, the junction kept 1 base outside the gene matches. This CDR3 spans 14 amino acids. CDR3 nucleotides: TGTGCCATCAGGGGGACAGGGGGCAACACTGAAGCTTTCTTT. Its translation: CAIRGTGGNTEAFF.

This clone appeared a few times. The genes are TRBV5-1 and TRBJ1-1; the match to TRBD1 covers 7 bases. J lost 0 bases, V lost 2 bases, and 7 bases had no gene match. Germline-derived CDR1 and CDR2 are SGHRS and YFSETQ. The CDR3 is made up of 16 amino acids. The CDR3: CASSFTGVQVNTEAFF. Written as DNA, the CDR3 is TGCGCCAGCAGCTTTACAGGGGTGCAAGTGAACACTGAAGCTTTCTTT.

The chain carries TRBV7-9 and TRBJ2-3, with D perhaps matching TRBD1 (6 bases). V shed 5 bases and J shed 1 base, with 10 bases lying between them. Germline-derived CDR1 and CDR2 are SEHNR and FQNEAQ (reference sequence). This CDR3 comprises 14 residues. The CDR3, as DNA: TGTGCCAGCAGCGGGGCAGGGGGCACAGATACGCAGTATTTT. This sequence encodes CASSGAGGTDTQYF.

The chain joins TRBV19 to TRBJ1-1; D uncertain. The V and J ends lost 5 bases and 3 bases respectively, with 10 bases between them. Germline V gene data show CDR1 as LNHDA and CDR2 as SQIVND (reference sequence). This CDR3 is 13 amino acids long. For the CDR3, the DNA is TGTGCCAGTAGTGCAATCTCAGACACTGAAGCTTTCTTT. It encodes CASSAISDTEAFF. Full variable domain (outside the CDR3, taken from reference TRBV19 and TRBJ1-1): DGGITQSPKYLFRKEGQNVTLSCEQNLNHDAMYWYRQDPGQGLRLIYYSQIVNDFQKGDIAEGYSVSREKKESFPLTVTSAQKNPTAFYLCASSAISDTEAFFGQGTRLTVV.

The J gene is TRBJ1-2, the V gene TRBV7-9, with D hard to call. V was cut by 1 base and J by 8 bases, with 14 bases left in between. In germline, CDR1 is SEHNR, CDR2 FQNEAQ (reference sequence). This CDR3 region has 14 residues. As DNA, the CDR3 is TGTGCCAGCAGCTTAGATTCCGGGGTTTGGGGCTACACCTTC. Protein: CASSLDSGVWGYTF.

Comment on this clone: The junction does not match germline at one end; this may be a read error. The chain links TRBV14 to TRBJ1-2, with D unclear. The CDR3 spans 12 residues. In germline, CDR1 is SGHDN, CDR2 FVKESK. CDR3 residues: CASSQDWGGYTF. CDR3 nucleotides: TGTGCCAGTAGCCAGGATTGGGGTGGCTACACCTTC.

The V and J genes are TRBV2 and TRBJ1-5; 8 bases match TRBD1. The length of the CDR3 is 16 residues. The V gene's germline CDR1 is SNHLY and CDR2 FYNNEI. Germline trimming cut 3 bases from V and 7 bases from J; bases unmatched to any gene: 11. The CDR3 loop is CASSEYQSGGGQPQHF. CDR3 DNA sequence: TGTGCCAGCAGTGAGTATCAATCAGGGGGCGGGCAGCCCCAGCATTTT.

The V and J genes are TRBV7-9 and TRBJ1-4, with 7 bases fitting TRBD1. Germline V gene data show CDR1 as SEHNR and CDR2 as FQNEAQ (reference sequence). This CDR3 region has 16 residues. Trimming at V came to 1 base and at J to 1 base, leaving 3 bases not matched to a gene. CDR3 protein: CASSLGGDRTNEKLFF. The CDR3, as DNA: TGTGCCAGCAGCTTAGGGGGGGACAGAACTAATGAAAAACTGTTTTTT.

The chain recombines TRBV5-1 with TRBJ2-1; TRBD2 matches 9 bases. The CDR3 loop spans 16 amino acids. V shed 0 bases and J 5 bases; nucleotides not matched to a gene: 6. CDR1 SGHRS and CDR2 YFSETQ come from the germline V gene. The CDR3 loop reads CASSLEEGTSNNEQFF. In DNA form, the CDR3 reads TGCGCCAGCAGCTTGGAGGAAGGGACTAGCAACAATGAGCAGTTCTTC.

This chain joins TRBV5-6 and TRBJ2-7; 12 bases are shared with TRBD1. The CDR3 contains 15 residues. V dropped 4 bases and J dropped 5; count of bases not matched to a gene: 7. CDR1 and CDR2 from the germline V gene are SGHDT and YYEEEE. The CDR3: CASSHGTGGQNEQYF. In DNA form, the CDR3 reads TGTGCCAGCAGCCACGGGACAGGGGGCCAGAACGAGCAGTACTTC.

This chain joins TRBV6-1 and TRBJ2-1; 9 bases agree with TRBD1. Trimming cost V 6 bases and J 7 bases; bases outside gene matches: 4. This CDR3 has 13 amino acids. From germline, CDR1 is MNHNS and CDR2 SASEGT. CDR3 region: CASRRQGVNEQFF. The CDR3 DNA is TGTGCCAGCAGAAGACAGGGGGTAAATGAGCAGTTCTTC.

This CDR3 is CASSSGVFYEQYF. The DNA of the CDR3 is TGTGCCAGCAGTTCAGGGGTTTTCTACGAGCAGTACTTC. The chain links TRBV27 to TRBJ2-7; weak D call: TRBD1 (6 bases). The CDR3 consists of 13 residues. CDR1 and CDR2 from the germline V gene are MNHEY and SMNVEV (reference sequence). Deletions cut 4 bases from V and 3 bases from J, with 10 bases between.

The chain has TRBV9 and TRBJ2-3; TRBD2 agrees at 10 bases. In germline, CDR1 is SGDLS, CDR2 YYNGEE. The V segment lost 4 bases and the J segment 4 bases; nucleotides outside the gene matches: 9. CDR3 length equals 16 residues. In nucleotides, the CDR3 is TGTGCCAGCAGCCCAAGCGGGAGGGCCGGATCAGATACGCAGTATTTT. This translates into CASSPSGRAGSDTQYF.

This rearrangement joins TRBV19 to TRBJ2-7; unclear D gene. The CDR3 length is 15 residues. The germline V and J ends were trimmed by 4 bases and 5 bases, with 18 bases remaining between them. Germline V gene lookup returns CDR1 LNHDA and CDR2 SQIVND (reference sequence). The CDR3 bases are TGTGCCAGTAGTACCTACTCCGGTCCCGGCAACGAGCAGTACTTC. Encoded protein: CASSTYSGPGNEQYF.

With respect to this clone: No conserved phenylalanine or tryptophan ends this CDR3, so it is likely a read error. Because the CDR3's place on the DNA is in doubt, the DNA is left out and the CDR3 is given as listed by TCRdb. This rearrangement joins TRBV7-9 to TRBJ1-2. Germline lookup yields CDR1 SEHNR and CDR2 FQNEAQ (reference sequence). The CDR3 spans 8 amino acids, including both terminal residues. The CDR3 sequence: CASSLLSL.

J is TRBJ2-6 and V is TRBV5-1; 9 nucleotides align to TRBD1. The CDR3 extends over 18 amino acids. The V gene's germline CDR1 is SGHRS and CDR2 YFSETQ. The V segment lost 0 bases and the J segment 0 bases; nucleotides outside the gene matches: 4. The CDR3 protein is CASSLAGTGISGANVLTF. The CDR3 DNA reads TGCGCCAGCAGCTTGGCCGGGACAGGGATCTCTGGGGCCAACGTCCTGACTTTC.

This chain links TRBV13 with TRBJ2-2, with D unresolved. The CDR3 sequence is 15 residues long. Trimming removed 1 base from V and 6 bases from J, with 12 bases in between. From germline, CDR1 is PRHDT and CDR2 FYEKMQ (reference sequence). The CDR3 region has the DNA TGTGCCAGCAGCTTAGCCCGACCATCCCCCGGGGAGCTGTTTTTT. Translating it yields CASSLARPSPGELFF.

The chain combines TRBV2 with TRBJ2-2; D is uncertain. Deletions cut 11 bases from V and 0 bases from J, with 7 bases between. The CDR3 totals 12 residues. Germline CDR1 reads SNHLY; CDR2 reads FYNNEI. For the CDR3, the DNA is TGTGCCGGGGTGACGAACACCGGGGAGCTGTTTTTT. This codes for CAGVTNTGELFF.

The chain has TRBV7-8 and TRBJ1-4, with D possibly matching TRBD1 (6 bases). V was cut by 1 base and J by 8 bases, with 20 bases left in between. CDR1 SGHVS and CDR2 FQNEAQ come from the germline V gene. This CDR3 has 17 residues. CDR3 bases: TGTGCCAGCAGCTTAGTACGGGACACCACCCTAGAGGAAAAACTGTTTTTT. This codes for CASSLVRDTTLEEKLFF.

The gene calls are TRBV5-6 and TRBJ1-3; D gene uncertain. The CDR3 is 12 amino acids. The V gene lost 4 bases and the J gene lost 7 bases, with 9 bases spanning the gap. Per germline, CDR1 SGHDT and CDR2 YYEEEE. CDR3 DNA sequence: TGTGCCAGCAGCCCAGGACGCAACACCATATATTTT. Protein product: CASSPGRNTIYF.

The chain employs TRBV15 and TRBJ2-1; D gene unclear. The V gene's germline CDR1 is LNHNV and CDR2 YYDKDF (reference sequence). This CDR3 spans 13 amino acids. Trimming removed 6 bases from V and 4 bases from J, with 10 bases in between. CDR3 coding DNA: TGTGCCACCAGTCTGCTCGATTACAATGAGCAGTTCTTC. This translates into CATSLLDYNEQFF.

The rearrangement links TRBV7-2 to TRBJ2-5, with 13 bases lining up with TRBD2. The ends lost 5 bases at V and 8 bases at J; junction bases unmatched: 8. The CDR3 is 15 residues long. CDR1 is SGHTA, CDR2 FQGNSA, per germline. This chain's CDR3 is CASSPRTSGRETQYF. Here the CDR3 DNA reads TGTGCCAGCAGCCCTCGGACTAGCGGGAGAGAAACCCAGTACTTC.

The chain uses TRBV10-1 and TRBJ2-3, with D hard to call. Germline-derived CDR1 and CDR2 are WNHNN and SYGVQD (reference sequence). V gave up 0 bases and J gave up 0 bases, with 7 bases separating them. CDR3 length equals 15 residues. The CDR3, as DNA: TGCGCCAGCAGTGAGTCGTGGGGAAGCACAGATACGCAGTATTTT. Its translation: CASSESWGSTDTQYF.

V and J are TRBV7-8 and TRBJ2-7; D is possibly TRBD1 or TRBD2 (5 bases each). CDR3 length: 18 residues. Trimming pared 4 bases from V and 1 base from J, leaving 23 bases between. The germline V gene has CDR1 SGHVS and CDR2 FQNEAQ. CDR3 sequence (DNA): TGTGCCAGCAGCTCCGATTTCCGAGGGACGGGAACTTCCTACGAGCAGTACTTC. Protein product: CASSSDFRGTGTSYEQYF.

The chain carries TRBV10-3 and TRBJ2-2; maybe TRBD2 (6 bases). This CDR3 region has 14 residues. V was clipped by 7 bases and J by 4 bases, with 13 bases between them. CDR1 is ENHRY, CDR2 SYGVKD, per germline. The CDR3: CAITPSGATGELFF. The CDR3 coding sequence is TGTGCCATCACCCCGTCGGGAGCCACCGGGGAGCTGTTTTTT.

This chain uses TRBV30 with TRBJ2-3; the match to TRBD1 covers 7 bases. The junction had 11 bases not matched to a gene; V was cut back by 2 bases and J by 0 bases. The germline CDR1 and CDR2 sequences are GTSNPN and SVGIG (reference sequence). The CDR3 is made up of 17 amino acids. The CDR3, as DNA: TGTGCCTGGAGTAAGTCCCGGGACAGTCTTAGCACAGATACGCAGTATTTT. It translates to CAWSKSRDSLSTDTQYF.

CDR3 sequence (DNA): TGTGCCAGTAGTGCTTGGACAAGAGGTTTGCAGCCCCAGCATTTT. Encoded protein: CASSAWTRGLQPQHF. The V and J genes are TRBV19 and TRBJ1-5; D is possibly TRBD1 (5 bases). The V and J ends lost 5 bases and 7 bases respectively, with 18 bases between them. The CDR3 sequence is 15 residues long. CDR1 LNHDA and CDR2 SQIVND come from the germline V gene (reference sequence).

This chain uses TRBV27 with TRBJ1-5; a weak D match, TRBD1 (5 bases). The CDR3 runs to 15 residues. The V and J ends lost 6 bases and 0 bases respectively, with 12 bases between them. The V gene's germline CDR1 is MNHEY and CDR2 SMNVEV (reference sequence). The CDR3 is CASSRQLNSNQPQHF. The CDR3 DNA reads TGTGCCAGCAGCCGACAGCTTAATAGCAATCAGCCCCAGCATTTT.